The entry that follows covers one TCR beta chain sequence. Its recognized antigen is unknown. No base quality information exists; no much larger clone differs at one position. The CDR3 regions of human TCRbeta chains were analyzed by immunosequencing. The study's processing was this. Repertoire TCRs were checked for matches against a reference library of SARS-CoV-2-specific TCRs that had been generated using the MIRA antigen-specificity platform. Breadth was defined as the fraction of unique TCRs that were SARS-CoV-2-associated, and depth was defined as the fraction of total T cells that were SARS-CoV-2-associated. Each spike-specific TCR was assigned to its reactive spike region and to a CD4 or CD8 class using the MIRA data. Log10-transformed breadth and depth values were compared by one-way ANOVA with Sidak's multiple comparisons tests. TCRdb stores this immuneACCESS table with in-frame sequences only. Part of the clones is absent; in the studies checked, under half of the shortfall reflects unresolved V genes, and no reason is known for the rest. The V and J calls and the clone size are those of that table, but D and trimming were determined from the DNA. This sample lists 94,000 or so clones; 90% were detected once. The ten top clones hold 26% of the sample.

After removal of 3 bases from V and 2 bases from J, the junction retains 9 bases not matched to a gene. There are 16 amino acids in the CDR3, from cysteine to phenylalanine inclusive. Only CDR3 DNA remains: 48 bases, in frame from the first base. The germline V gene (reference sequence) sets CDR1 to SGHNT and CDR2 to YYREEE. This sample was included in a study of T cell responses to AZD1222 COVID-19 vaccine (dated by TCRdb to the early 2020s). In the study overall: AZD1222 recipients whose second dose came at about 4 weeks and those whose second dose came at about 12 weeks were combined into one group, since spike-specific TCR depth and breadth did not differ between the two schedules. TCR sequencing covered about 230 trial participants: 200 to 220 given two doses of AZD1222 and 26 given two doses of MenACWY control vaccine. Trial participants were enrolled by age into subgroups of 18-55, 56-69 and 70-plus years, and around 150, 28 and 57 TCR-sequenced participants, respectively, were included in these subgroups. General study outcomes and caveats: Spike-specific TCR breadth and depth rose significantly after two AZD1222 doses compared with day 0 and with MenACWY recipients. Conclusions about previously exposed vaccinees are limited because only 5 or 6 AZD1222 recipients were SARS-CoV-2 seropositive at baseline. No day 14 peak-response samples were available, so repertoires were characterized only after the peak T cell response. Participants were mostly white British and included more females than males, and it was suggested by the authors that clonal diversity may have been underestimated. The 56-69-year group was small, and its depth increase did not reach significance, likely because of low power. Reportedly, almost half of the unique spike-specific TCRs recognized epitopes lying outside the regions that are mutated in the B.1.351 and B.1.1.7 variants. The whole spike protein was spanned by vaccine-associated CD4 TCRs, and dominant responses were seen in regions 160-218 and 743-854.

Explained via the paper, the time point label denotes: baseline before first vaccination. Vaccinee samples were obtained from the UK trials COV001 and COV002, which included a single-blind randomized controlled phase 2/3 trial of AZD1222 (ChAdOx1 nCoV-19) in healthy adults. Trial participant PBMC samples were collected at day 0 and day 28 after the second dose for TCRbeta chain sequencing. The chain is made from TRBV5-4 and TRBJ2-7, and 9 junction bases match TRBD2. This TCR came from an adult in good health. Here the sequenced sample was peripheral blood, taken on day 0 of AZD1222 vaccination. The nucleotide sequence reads TGTGCCAGCAGCTCCTCTTATAGCGGGAGACCCTACGAGCAGTACTTC. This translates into CASSSSYSGRPYEQYF.